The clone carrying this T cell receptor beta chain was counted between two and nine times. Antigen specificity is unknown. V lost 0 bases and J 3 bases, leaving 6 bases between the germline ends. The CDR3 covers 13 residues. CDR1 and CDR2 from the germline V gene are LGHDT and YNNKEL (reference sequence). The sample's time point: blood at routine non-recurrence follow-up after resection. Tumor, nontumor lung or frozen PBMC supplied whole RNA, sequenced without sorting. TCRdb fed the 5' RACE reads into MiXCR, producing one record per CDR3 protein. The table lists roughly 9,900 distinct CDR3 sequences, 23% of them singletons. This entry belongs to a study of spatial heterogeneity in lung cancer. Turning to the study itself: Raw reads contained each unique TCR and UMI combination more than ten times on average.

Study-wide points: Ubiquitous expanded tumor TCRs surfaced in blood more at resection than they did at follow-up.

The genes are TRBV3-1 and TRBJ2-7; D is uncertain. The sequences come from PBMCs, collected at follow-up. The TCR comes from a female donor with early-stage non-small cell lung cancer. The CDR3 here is CASSQEVSYEQYF. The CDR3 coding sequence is TGTGCCAGCAGCCAAGAGGTCAGCTACGAGCAGTACTTC.